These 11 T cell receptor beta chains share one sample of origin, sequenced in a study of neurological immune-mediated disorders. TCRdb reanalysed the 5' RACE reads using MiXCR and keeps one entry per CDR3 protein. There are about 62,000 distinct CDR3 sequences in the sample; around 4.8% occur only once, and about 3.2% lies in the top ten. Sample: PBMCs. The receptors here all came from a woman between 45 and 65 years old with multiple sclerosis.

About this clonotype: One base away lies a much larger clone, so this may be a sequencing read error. CDR3 region: CVSSTLQGTIQPQHF. The CDR3 DNA reads as TGTGTCAGCAGTACGCTACAGGGTACGATACAGCCCCAGCATTTT. The V call is TRBV2, the J call TRBJ1-5, with a possible D match to TRBD1 (6 bases). This CDR3 region has 15 residues. Germline V gives CDR1 SNHLY, CDR2 FYNNEI.

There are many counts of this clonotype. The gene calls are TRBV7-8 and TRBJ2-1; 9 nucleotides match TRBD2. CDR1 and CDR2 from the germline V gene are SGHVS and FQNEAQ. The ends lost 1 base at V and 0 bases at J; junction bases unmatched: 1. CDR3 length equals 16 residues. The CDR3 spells CASSLGLAVSYNEQFF. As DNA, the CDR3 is TGTGCCAGCAGCTTAGGACTAGCGGTCTCCTACAATGAGCAGTTCTTC.

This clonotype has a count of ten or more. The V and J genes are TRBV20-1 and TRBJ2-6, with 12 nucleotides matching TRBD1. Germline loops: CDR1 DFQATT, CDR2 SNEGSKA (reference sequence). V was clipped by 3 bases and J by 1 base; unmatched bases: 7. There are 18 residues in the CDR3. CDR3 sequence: CSASGRDRGRSGANVLTF. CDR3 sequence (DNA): TGCAGTGCTAGCGGCCGGGACAGGGGGCGGTCTGGGGCCAACGTCCTGACTTTC.

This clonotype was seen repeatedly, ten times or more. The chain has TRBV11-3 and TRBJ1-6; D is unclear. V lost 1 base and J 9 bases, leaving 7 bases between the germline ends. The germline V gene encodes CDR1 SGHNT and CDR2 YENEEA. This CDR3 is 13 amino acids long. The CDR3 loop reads CASSLGIGSPLHF. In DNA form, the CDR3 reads TGTGCCAGCAGCTTAGGGATAGGTTCACCCCTCCACTTT.

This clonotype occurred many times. The CDR3 reads CAISESAGDQPQHF. The DNA of the CDR3 is TGTGCCATCAGTGAGTCGGCCGGGGATCAGCCCCAGCATTTT. This rearrangement joins TRBV10-3 to TRBJ1-5; D is unresolved. CDR3 length equals 14 residues. Per germline, CDR1 ENHRY and CDR2 SYGVKD. The V end was cut by 0 bases, the J end by 5 bases, with 8 bases between.

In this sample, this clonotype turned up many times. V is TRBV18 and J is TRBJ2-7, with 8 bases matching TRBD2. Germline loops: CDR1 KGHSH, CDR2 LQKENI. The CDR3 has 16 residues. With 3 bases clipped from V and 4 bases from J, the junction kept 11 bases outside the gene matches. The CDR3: CASSPSRGSGDYEQYF. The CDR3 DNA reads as TGTGCCAGCTCACCCTCTCGGGGTAGCGGGGATTACGAGCAGTACTTC.

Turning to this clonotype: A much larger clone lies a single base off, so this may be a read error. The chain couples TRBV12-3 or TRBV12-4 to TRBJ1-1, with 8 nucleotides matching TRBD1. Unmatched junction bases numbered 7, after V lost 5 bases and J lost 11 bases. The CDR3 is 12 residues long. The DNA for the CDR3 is TGTGCCAGCAGTATAACAGGGGGGCAGGCTTTCTTT. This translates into CASSITGGQAFF.

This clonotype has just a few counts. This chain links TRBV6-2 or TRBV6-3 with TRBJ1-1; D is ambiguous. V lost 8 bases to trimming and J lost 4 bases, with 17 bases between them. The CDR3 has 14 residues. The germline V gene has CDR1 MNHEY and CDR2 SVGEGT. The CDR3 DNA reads TGTGCCAGCGGTTTGGAGACGAGTGGCACTGAAGCTTTCTTT. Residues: CASGLETSGTEAFF.

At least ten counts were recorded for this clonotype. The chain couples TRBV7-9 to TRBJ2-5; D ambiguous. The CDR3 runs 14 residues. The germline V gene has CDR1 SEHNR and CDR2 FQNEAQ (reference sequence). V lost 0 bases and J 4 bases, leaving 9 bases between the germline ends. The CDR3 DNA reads TGTGCCAGCAGCTTAGCTGGGTTCACAGAGACCCAGTACTTC. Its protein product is CASSLAGFTETQYF. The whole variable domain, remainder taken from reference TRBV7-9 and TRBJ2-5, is DTGVSQNPRHKITKRGQNVTFRCDPISEHNRLYWYRQTLGQGPEFLTYFQNEAQLEKSRLLSDRFSAERPKGSFSTLEIQRTEQGDSAMYLCASSLAGFTETQYFGPGTRLLVL.

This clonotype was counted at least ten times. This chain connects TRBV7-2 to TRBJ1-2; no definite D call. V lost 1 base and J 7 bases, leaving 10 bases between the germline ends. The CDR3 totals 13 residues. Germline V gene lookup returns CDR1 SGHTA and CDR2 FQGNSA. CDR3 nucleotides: TGTGCCAGCAGCTTAGTCCAGGAGAGTGGCTACACCTTC. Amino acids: CASSLVQESGYTF.

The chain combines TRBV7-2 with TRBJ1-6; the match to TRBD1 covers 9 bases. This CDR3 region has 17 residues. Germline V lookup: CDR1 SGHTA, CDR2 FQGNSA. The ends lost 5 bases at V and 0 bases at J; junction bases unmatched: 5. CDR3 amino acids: CASSPTGGASYNSPLHF. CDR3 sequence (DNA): TGTGCCAGCAGCCCCACAGGGGGCGCCTCCTATAATTCACCCCTCCACTTT.